This T cell receptor (beta chain) was sequenced for a study of T cell changes during pregnancy in multiple sclerosis. Clones were read by immunoSEQ multiplex PCR, and TCRdb kept only the in-frame ones, dropping some. The sample has roughly 51,000 clones, over 80% seen once. The CDR3 consists of 16 residues. Germline-derived CDR1 and CDR2 are MNHEY and SMNVEV (reference sequence). The V gene end was trimmed by 0 bases and the J gene end by 6 bases; junction bases not matched to a gene: 9. The chain recombines TRBV27 with TRBJ2-7, with 9 bases aligning to TRBD1. This sample comprised CD4+ T cells from peripheral blood mononuclear cells, obtained after pregnancy. This clonotype was obtained from a female donor in good health, enrolled as a control in a pregnancy study. In DNA form, the CDR3 reads TGTGCCAGCAGTTTATCCTTTGGGGGACAGGGCGGCGAGCAGTACTTC. Translating gives CASSLSFGGQGGEQYF.